The 28 T cell receptor beta chains presented below share a single source sample, sequenced in a study of shared clonotypes between healthy human individuals. Produced via immunoSEQ multiplex PCR; TCRdb's table is partial and in-frame only. The table has about 1.5 million clones, approximately 98% seen once. Specimen: naive CD4+ T cells sorted from blood. Described subset: CD45RA+ positively selected. The receptor source for this set is a man aged 25-45 years in good health.

The J gene is TRBJ2-5, the V gene TRBV28; 9 bases are shared with TRBD1. The germline V gene encodes CDR1 MDHEN and CDR2 SYDVKM. The J segment lost 4 bases and the V segment lost 8 bases, leaving 5 bases of the junction unmatched. CDR3 length equals 13 residues. CDR3 sequence: CASLGTGRETQYF. The CDR3 DNA is TGTGCCAGCTTGGGGACAGGGCGAGAGACCCAGTACTTC.

This CDR3 is CASSDGLGGSGGYNEQFF. The CDR3 DNA reads as TGTGCCAGCAGTGACGGTTTGGGCGGGAGCGGGGGCTACAATGAGCAGTTCTTC. The gene calls are TRBV6-4 and TRBJ2-1; 8 bases are shared with TRBD2. The germline V gene encodes CDR1 MRHNA and CDR2 SNTAGT. The CDR3 is made up of 18 amino acids. J was trimmed by 3 bases and V by 2 bases; bases with no gene match: 12.

The CDR3 here is CASHSPSSSTDTQYF. The CDR3 DNA reads as TGTGCCAGCCATTCACCGTCGTCGAGCACAGATACGCAGTATTTT. The chain recombines TRBV27 with TRBJ2-3; no clear D gene. Germline V gene data show CDR1 as MNHEY and CDR2 as SMNVEV (reference sequence). This CDR3 has 15 amino acids. V was trimmed by 8 bases and J by 0 bases, leaving 15 bases between them.

The V and J genes are TRBV5-1 and TRBJ2-3; 8 nucleotides match TRBD2. Looked up from germline, CDR1 is SGHRS and CDR2 is YFSETQ. The CDR3 contains 16 residues. Trimming took 0 bases from V and 3 from J; bases not matched to a gene: 6. Here the CDR3 DNA reads TGCGCCAGCAGCTTGGGTACGGGAGGGCCGACAGATACGCAGTATTTT. It specifies CASSLGTGGPTDTQYF.

The chain has TRBV27 and TRBJ2-7; the match to TRBD2 covers 8 bases. V gave up 5 bases and J gave up 4 bases; unmatched junction bases: 16. Germline V gene sequence: CDR1 MNHEY, CDR2 SMNVEV (reference sequence). The CDR3 totals 17 residues. As DNA, the CDR3 is TGTGCCAGCAGTCCCCCCCTTTTAGCGGGATGGAATTACGAGCAGTACTTC. It is translated as CASSPPLLAGWNYEQYF.

The rearrangement links TRBV28 to TRBJ2-3; tentative D call: TRBD1 (5 bases). The germline V gene has CDR1 MDHEN and CDR2 SYDVKM. This CDR3 has 15 residues. V lost 6 bases and J lost 4, with 17 bases in between. The CDR3 coding sequence is TGTGCCAGCAGCTCCTCAGGGTCTGGGGCAGATACGCAGTATTTT. Translation: CASSSSGSGADTQYF.

The chain joins TRBV5-4 to TRBJ2-7; a weak D match, TRBD2 (5 bases). Germline V CDR1 and CDR2: SGHNT, YYREEE (reference sequence). The CDR3 has 15 residues. V was trimmed by 3 bases and J by 0 bases, leaving 13 bases between them. The CDR3 DNA is TGTGCCAGCAGCTCTTATAATCGGGACTCCTACGAGCAGTACTTC. Translated: CASSSYNRDSYEQYF.

The chain employs TRBV18 and TRBJ1-2; maybe TRBD1 (6 bases). This CDR3 comprises 14 residues. V lost 0 bases, J lost 8 bases, and 13 bases lay in between. Germline V gene sequence: CDR1 KGHSH, CDR2 LQKENI. Written as DNA, the CDR3 is TGTGCCAGCTCACCACCGGCAGGGGTTAGGGGCTACACCTTC. Translation gives CASSPPAGVRGYTF. The whole variable domain, remainder taken from reference TRBV18 and TRBJ1-2, is NAGVMQNPRHLVRRRGQEARLRCSPMKGHSHVYWYRQLPEEGLKFMVYLQKENIIDESGMPKERFSAEFPKEGPSILRIQQVVRGDSAAYFCASSPPAGVRGYTFGSGTRLTVV.

The chain is built from TRBV5-6 and TRBJ2-7, with no clear D. Per the germline V gene, CDR1 is SGHDT and CDR2 is YYEEEE. The ends were cut back, 7 bases at V and 3 bases at J, with 17 bases in the middle. The CDR3 loop spans 14 amino acids. This chain's CDR3 is CASRGRNQNYEQYF. DNA of the CDR3: TGTGCCAGCCGCGGCCGGAATCAGAACTACGAGCAGTACTTC.

V usage is TRBV11-3 and J usage is TRBJ2-1, with 9 bases aligning to TRBD2. In germline, CDR1 is SGHNT, CDR2 YENEEA. J lost 6 bases, V lost 2 bases, and 8 bases had no gene match. The length of the CDR3 is 16 residues. CDR3 residues: CASSLRLAGSVNEQFF. CDR3 coding DNA: TGTGCCAGCAGCTTACGGCTAGCGGGATCGGTCAATGAGCAGTTCTTC.

The CDR3 is CASSYSNAGSTGELFF. CDR3 nucleotides: TGTGCCAGCAGTTACTCGAACGCAGGAAGCACCGGGGAGCTGTTTTTT. This sequence joins TRBV6-5 and TRBJ2-2; D gene unclear. V lost 0 bases and J lost 4, with 12 bases in between. The CDR3 runs 16 residues. Germline loops: CDR1 MNHEY, CDR2 SVGAGI.

The CDR3 reads CASSEAEGTPGETQYF. Here the CDR3 DNA reads TGTGCCAGCAGTGAAGCTGAGGGGACACCGGGAGAGACCCAGTACTTC. The chain links TRBV6-1 to TRBJ2-5; weak D call: TRBD1 (6 bases). V was trimmed by 0 bases and J by 4 bases, leaving 15 bases between them. Germline V CDR1 and CDR2: MNHNS, SASEGT. The CDR3 totals 16 residues.

The V and J genes are TRBV5-4 and TRBJ2-1, with 7 positions matching TRBD2. The CDR3 spans 14 residues. The germline CDR1 and CDR2 sequences are SGHNT and YYREEE (reference sequence). V lost 0 bases and J lost 6; bases outside the gene matches: 3. The CDR3 coding sequence is TGTGCCAGCAGCTTGGAGAGGACTAGCAATGAGCAGTTCTTC. Protein: CASSLERTSNEQFF. Based on the CDR3 plus reference TRBV5-4 and TRBJ2-1, the full variable domain is ETGVTQSPTHLIKTRGQQVTLRCSSQSGHNTVSWYQQALGQGPQFIFQYYREEENGRGNFPPRFSGLQFPNYSSELNVNALELDDSALYLCASSLERTSNEQFFGPGTRLTVL.

The chain couples TRBV9 to TRBJ2-1, with a possible D match to TRBD1 (6 bases). CDR1 and CDR2 from the germline V gene are SGDLS and YYNGEE. The CDR3 contains 18 residues. The germline V and J ends were trimmed by 0 bases and 5 bases, with 21 bases remaining between them. The CDR3 loop reads CASSVENRAAMGNNEQFF. The DNA of the CDR3 is TGTGCCAGCAGCGTAGAAAACAGGGCCGCGATGGGCAACAATGAGCAGTTCTTC.

V usage is TRBV10-2 and J usage is TRBJ1-1; 9 positions agree with TRBD1. V was pared by 6 bases and J by 5 bases, with 10 bases of the junction left unmatched. Looked up from germline, CDR1 is WSHSY and CDR2 is SAAADI. This CDR3 has 15 amino acids. Here the CDR3 DNA reads TGCGCCAGCAGCGACCGCGACAGGGGGGGTACTGAAGCTTTCTTT. Its translation is CASSDRDRGGTEAFF.

The chain has TRBV28 and TRBJ1-5; the match to TRBD1 covers 8 bases. Germline lookup yields CDR1 MDHEN and CDR2 SYDVKM. The CDR3 contains 13 residues. J was trimmed by 4 bases and V by 6 bases; bases with no gene match: 2. CDR3 sequence: CASRDRDNQPQHF. In DNA, the CDR3 is TGTGCCAGCAGGGACAGGGATAATCAGCCCCAGCATTTT.

In its sample, this clone was seen once. This chain uses TRBV30 with TRBJ2-7; 11 nucleotides align to TRBD1. This CDR3 contains 15 residues. CDR1 is GTSNPN, CDR2 SVGIG, per germline (reference sequence). Losses at the gene ends were 0 bases for V and 0 bases for J; bases not matched to a gene: 1. CDR3 protein: CAWSVGTGGSYEQYF. The CDR3 bases are TGTGCCTGGAGTGTAGGGACAGGGGGCTCCTACGAGCAGTACTTC. The complete variable domain, with remaining parts taken from reference TRBV30 and TRBJ2-7, reads SQTIHQWPATLVQPVGSPLSLECTVEGTSNPNLYWYRQAAGRGLQLLFYSVGIGQISSEVPQNLSASRPQDRQFILSSKKLLLSDSGFYLCAWSVGTGGSYEQYFGPGTRLTVT.

The rearrangement uses TRBV18 and TRBJ2-2, with 9 positions matching TRBD1. Germline CDR1 is KGHSH and CDR2 is LQKENI. Trimming cost V 1 base and J 3 bases; bases outside gene matches: 3. This CDR3 is 16 amino acids long. CDR3 sequence (DNA): TGTGCCAGCTCACCACAGGGACAGGGCCACACCGGGGAGCTGTTTTTT. Amino acid sequence: CASSPQGQGHTGELFF.

The chain employs TRBV9 and TRBJ2-7; perhaps TRBD2 as D (6 bases). Trimming took 4 bases from V and 3 from J, leaving 20 bases between them. In germline, CDR1 is SGDLS, CDR2 YYNGEE. This CDR3 contains 16 residues. Here the CDR3 reads CASSPPFGSPFYEQYF. The CDR3 region has the DNA TGTGCCAGCAGCCCCCCCTTCGGGAGTCCGTTCTACGAGCAGTACTTC.

The chain couples TRBV5-6 to TRBJ1-5; D ambiguous. The germline V gene encodes CDR1 SGHDT and CDR2 YYEEEE. The V and J ends lost 1 base and 4 bases respectively, with 9 bases between them. CDR3 size: 14 residues. DNA for the CDR3: TGTGCCAGCAGCTTGTTCCAGACAAATCAGCCCCAGCATTTT. Translation: CASSLFQTNQPQHF.

The chain combines TRBV21-1 with TRBJ1-5; TRBD1, the D gene given by the table, was not confirmed from the DNA. TRBV21-1 is assigned pseudogene status. CDR3 length: 18 residues. Written as DNA, the CDR3 is TGTGCCAGCAGCAAAGAACATACCAGGGGGGCTCCCAATCAGCCCCAGCATTTT. Its translation is CASSKEHTRGAPNQPQHF.

The chain links TRBV6-6 to TRBJ2-1, with D maybe TRBD2 (6 bases). The CDR3 has 14 residues. V lost 6 bases and J lost 7, with 16 bases in between. Germline values: CDR1 MNHNY, CDR2 SVGAGI (reference sequence). The CDR3 DNA sequence: TGTGCCAGCAGCAATAGGGACTCGGGAAATGAGCAGTTCTTC. Its translation is CASSNRDSGNEQFF.

The chain combines TRBV2 with TRBJ2-3; no clear D gene. Germline V lookup: CDR1 SNHLY, CDR2 FYNNEI. Trimming pared 6 bases from V and 6 bases from J, leaving 13 bases between. The CDR3 consists of 13 residues. CDR3 sequence reads: CASRDHTVDTQYF. The CDR3 DNA is TGTGCCAGCAGAGACCATACCGTGGATACGCAGTATTTT. The whole variable domain, remainder taken from reference TRBV2 and TRBJ2-3, is EPEVTQTPSHQVTQMGQEVILRCVPISNHLYFYWYRQILGQKVEFLVSFYNNEISEKSEIFDDQFSVERPDGSNFTLKIRSTKLEDSAMYFCASRDHTVDTQYFGPGTRLTVL.

The rearrangement joins TRBV10-2 to TRBJ1-2; D is unresolved. There are 15 residues in the CDR3. CDR1 is WSHSY, CDR2 SAAADI, per germline. V lost 3 bases to trimming and J lost 5 bases, with 16 bases between them. CDR3 sequence reads: CASSDIRASAYGYTF. CDR3 in DNA: TGCGCCAGCAGTGATATTCGGGCTTCAGCATATGGCTACACCTTC.

The genes are TRBV11-1 and TRBJ2-1; TRBD1 matches at 7 bases. There are 14 residues in the CDR3. Per the germline V gene, CDR1 is SGHAT and CDR2 is FQDESV (reference sequence). The J segment lost 7 bases and the V segment lost 3 bases, leaving 6 bases of the junction unmatched. The CDR3 loop reads CASSFSETGNEQFF. In DNA form, the CDR3 reads TGTGCCAGCAGCTTCTCTGAGACAGGGAATGAGCAGTTCTTC.

The count of this clone is one. The CDR3 is CSATGGNEKLFF. The CDR3 bases are TGCAGCGCGACAGGGGGCAATGAAAAACTGTTTTTT. The chain recombines TRBV29-1 with TRBJ1-4, with 10 positions matching TRBD1. Germline loops: CDR1 SQVTM, CDR2 ANQGSEA. The CDR3 is made up of 12 amino acids. V lost 7 bases to trimming and J lost 5 bases; unmatched junction nucleotides: 1.

CDR3 residues: CSASLLGEQYF. DNA of the CDR3: TGCAGTGCTAGCCTCCTGGGCGAGCAGTACTTC. The rearrangement joins TRBV20-1 to TRBJ2-7; D unresolved. The germline V and J ends were trimmed by 3 bases and 6 bases, with 9 bases remaining between them. The CDR3 consists of 11 residues. Germline loops: CDR1 DFQATT, CDR2 SNEGSKA (reference sequence).

The gene calls are TRBV5-4 and TRBJ1-1; D is possibly TRBD1 (6 bases). Germline CDR1 and CDR2: SGHNT and YYREEE (reference sequence). The CDR3 spans 15 residues. The V end lost 3 bases, the J end lost 3 bases, and 15 bases lay between the germline ends. The CDR3 spells CASSSETGWHTEAFF. The DNA for the CDR3 is TGTGCCAGCAGCTCCGAGACAGGCTGGCACACTGAAGCTTTCTTT.